This T cell receptor (beta chain) was observed in a study of cytomegalovirus exposure and HLA in healthy donors. The study, taken as a whole, reports: The study labeled fewer than 200 TCR beta chains cytomegalovirus-associated. An assumption of roughly uniform sequencing depth across donors underlay the presence/absence analyses. A prior analysis recorded that most TCR beta V segments were productive about 87% or about 30% of the time.

Concerning this clone: Its target is not known.

The length of the CDR3 is 16 residues. V shed 4 bases, J shed 0 bases, and the junction held 8 bases outside the gene matches. Germline values: CDR1 SGHDT, CDR2 YYEEEE. The PCR had 60 Vbeta and 13 Jbeta primers. Per the original data handling: In a later analysis, around 10 million of 83 million or so unique beta chains occurred in at least two donors. Only in-frame clones appear in the TCRdb table, and some are missing; sequencing was by immunoSEQ multiplex PCR. The D gene and trimming were derived from the DNA, and the V and J assignments and clone size from that table. The sample totals just over 80,000 clones.

This receptor was taken from a woman in her 30s in good health and CMV-seronegative. The sequenced material came from PBMCs. V usage is TRBV5-6 and J usage is TRBJ1-2; 8 bases map to TRBD1. CDR3 loop: CASSVGTGAANYGYTF. The CDR3 DNA follows: TGTGCCAGCAGCGTGGGGACAGGCGCGGCTAACTATGGCTACACCTTC.